This T cell receptor beta chain was recorded in a study of shared clonotypes between healthy human individuals. The repertoire was sequenced with immunoSEQ multiplex PCR; TCRdb's copy has only in-frame clones and lacks some. The sample records hundreds of thousands of clones, 74% being singletons. Trimming pared 4 bases from V and 5 bases from J, leaving 15 bases between. Per germline, CDR1 SGHKS and CDR2 YYEKEE (reference sequence). The CDR3 has 14 residues. This clone was found once. This sequence was found in a woman in her 30s in good health. This chain uses TRBV5-5 with TRBJ2-5; TRBD2 might be the D (7 bases). The sample was memory CD4+ T cells sorted from blood. Subset meaning: CD45RA-negative fraction. In nucleotides, the CDR3 is TGTGCCAGCAGCCCGGCCGGGGGGCGCGAGACCCAGTACTTC. Protein product: CASSPAGGRETQYF.